What follows are 25 T cell receptor beta chains derived from one specimen sequenced in a study of CD8 T cells in ankylosing spondylitis. MiXCR, applied by TCRdb to the 5' RACE reads, yields one record per CDR3 protein. Of more than 110,000 distinct CDR3 sequences in the sample, roughly 7.7% are singletons; the top ten hold about 7.3%. The sequencing input was synovial fluid, either unsorted or a sorted T cell fraction (not recorded which). The receptors originated from a male donor with ankylosing spondylitis.

This clonotype showed up many times. This chain connects TRBV7-2 to TRBJ2-1, with unresolved D. Germline V gives CDR1 SGHTA, CDR2 FQGNSA. The V gene lost 4 bases and the J gene lost 10 bases, with 11 bases spanning the gap. The CDR3 totals 12 residues. CDR3 sequence reads: CASSSMVQEQFF. The CDR3 DNA sequence: TGTGCCAGCAGCTCGATGGTACAGGAGCAGTTCTTC.

In its sample, this clonotype was seen many times. The rearrangement joins TRBV28 to TRBJ1-2; 7 bases are shared with TRBD1. There are 12 residues in the CDR3. After removal of 6 bases from V and 4 bases from J, the junction contained 2 bases not matched to a gene. In germline, CDR1 is MDHEN, CDR2 SYDVKM. The CDR3 DNA is TGTGCCAGCAGAGGGGGCGGCTATGGCTACACCTTC. Translating gives CASRGGGYGYTF.

Many counts were recorded for this clonotype. V is TRBV20-1 and J is TRBJ2-5, with 12 bases identical to TRBD2. V dropped 0 bases and J dropped 8; count of bases not matched to a gene: 4. Germline V gene lookup returns CDR1 DFQATT and CDR2 SNEGSKA (reference sequence). This CDR3 spans 14 amino acids. Here the CDR3 DNA reads TGCAGTGCTAGAGAGCGACTAGCGGGAGCCACCCAGTACTTC. Translating it yields CSARERLAGATQYF.

This clonotype was counted ten times or more. The chain has TRBV20-1 and TRBJ1-1, with D unclear. The V end lost 1 base, the J end lost 2 bases, and 11 bases lay between the germline ends. The CDR3 loop spans 14 amino acids. In germline, CDR1 is DFQATT, CDR2 SNEGSKA (reference sequence). CDR3 protein: CSARVPEVNTEAFF. CDR3 DNA: TGCAGTGCTAGAGTCCCTGAGGTAAACACTGAAGCTTTCTTT.

This CDR3 reads CASSFEGANEKLFF. CDR3 DNA: TGTGCCAGCAGCTTCGAGGGGGCTAATGAAAAACTGTTTTTT. The V call is TRBV7-2, the J call TRBJ1-4; D possibly corresponds to TRBD1 (6 bases). The germline V and J ends were trimmed by 3 bases and 3 bases, with 8 bases remaining between them. There are 14 residues in the CDR3. Germline V gene sequence: CDR1 SGHTA, CDR2 FQGNSA.

This clonotype was seen many times. V is TRBV5-1 and J is TRBJ2-7; 8 nucleotides align to TRBD1. CDR1 is SGHRS and CDR2 is YFSETQ in the germline V gene. The trim removed 7 bases at V and 0 bases at J, leaving 6 bases unmatched. This CDR3 region has 14 residues. The CDR3 nucleotides are TGCGCCAGCTCGCTACAGGGGGACTCCTACGAGCAGTACTTC. Translated: CASSLQGDSYEQYF.

The gene calls are TRBV6-2 or TRBV6-3 and TRBJ2-3; D gene uncertain. CDR3 length: 16 residues. Looked up from germline, CDR1 is MNHEY and CDR2 is SVGEGT. Trimming pared 2 bases from V and 1 base from J, leaving 13 bases between. As DNA, the CDR3 is TGTGCCAGCAGTTACCGCAGTCCTAGGGGCACAGATACGCAGTATTTT. Protein product: CASSYRSPRGTDTQYF.

This clonotype was observed a handful of times. The genes are TRBV28 and TRBJ1-1, with no clear D. The germline V gene encodes CDR1 MDHEN and CDR2 SYDVKM. V was clipped by 5 bases and J by 3 bases, with 13 bases between them. The CDR3 is made up of 14 amino acids. CDR3 residues: CASSPGWGDTEAFF. CDR3 in DNA: TGTGCCAGCAGTCCTGGTTGGGGTGACACTGAAGCTTTCTTT.

This clonotype was seen a handful of times. This chain uses TRBV7-2 with TRBJ2-1, with D possibly matching TRBD2 (5 bases). Trimming pared 2 bases from V and 5 bases from J, leaving 16 bases between. Looked up from germline, CDR1 is SGHTA and CDR2 is FQGNSA. The CDR3 runs 16 residues. The CDR3 spells CASSLREGRRDNEQFF. In nucleotides, the CDR3 is TGTGCCAGCAGCTTAAGGGAAGGGAGACGAGACAATGAGCAGTTCTTC.

There are many counts of this clonotype. The chain couples TRBV6-2 or TRBV6-3 to TRBJ2-3; unclear D gene. V lost 1 base to trimming and J lost 4 bases, with 3 bases between them. The CDR3 is 12 residues long. Germline V gene lookup returns CDR1 MNHEY and CDR2 SVGEGT. This CDR3 is CASSYWADTQYF. The CDR3 DNA reads TGTGCCAGCAGTTACTGGGCAGATACGCAGTATTTT.

This clonotype was counted a few times. This chain joins TRBV20-1 and TRBJ1-1, with a weak D call TRBD1 (6 bases). The germline gives CDR1 DFQATT, CDR2 SNEGSKA (reference sequence). The CDR3 length is 14 residues. V was pared by 0 bases and J by 4 bases, with 12 bases between. The CDR3 nucleotides read TGCAGTGCTAGAGATGACGGCAGGGGCACTGAAGCTTTCTTT. Its translation: CSARDDGRGTEAFF.

This clonotype was detected a few times. This sequence joins TRBV7-9 and TRBJ1-2; D not certain. V lost 1 base and J 5 bases, leaving 8 bases between the germline ends. Germline CDR1 and CDR2: SEHNR and FQNEAQ (reference sequence). The CDR3 runs to 13 residues. CDR3 in amino acids: CASSLEEGYGYTF. The CDR3 DNA reads TGTGCCAGCAGCTTAGAAGAGGGATATGGCTACACCTTC.

The sample holds many counts of this clonotype. CDR3 region: CASSLGARPNEQFF. Here the CDR3 DNA reads TGTGCCAGCAGCTTAGGCGCACGTCCCAATGAGCAGTTCTTC. The chain combines TRBV11-1 with TRBJ2-1, with D hard to call. This CDR3 is 14 amino acids long. Germline V gene sequence: CDR1 SGHAT, CDR2 FQDESV (reference sequence). V was trimmed by 1 base and J by 6 bases, leaving 10 bases between them.

This clonotype has a count of ten or more. The chain has TRBV3-1 and TRBJ1-1; unclear D gene. The germline V and J ends were trimmed by 3 bases and 1 base, with 6 bases remaining between them. Germline V gene sequence: CDR1 LGHDT, CDR2 YNNKEL (reference sequence). This CDR3 spans 13 amino acids. The CDR3 DNA follows: TGTGCCAGCAGCCATCCTTCGAACACTGAAGCTTTCTTT. Protein product: CASSHPSNTEAFF.

The chain employs TRBV5-6 and TRBJ1-6; no definite D call. The V end lost 0 bases, the J end lost 4 bases, and 17 bases lay between the germline ends. The CDR3 loop spans 18 amino acids. Looked up from germline, CDR1 is SGHDT and CDR2 is YYEEEE. Written as DNA, the CDR3 is TGTGCCAGCAGCTTGGCTCCCTGGCGGTCTGGATATAATTCACCCCTCCACTTT. Translating it yields CASSLAPWRSGYNSPLHF.

Sample share makes this clonotype medium-sized (0.01 to 0.1%). This chain uses TRBV7-8 with TRBJ2-3; 7 bases fit TRBD1. V trimming: 0 bases; J trimming: 2 bases; junction bases outside the gene matches: 8. CDR1 and CDR2 from the germline V gene are SGHVS and FQNEAQ. The CDR3 totals 17 residues. The CDR3 bases are TGTGCCAGCAGCTTAGCGGAAATCAGGGGGATCACAGATACGCAGTATTTT. Its translation is CASSLAEIRGITDTQYF.

This clonotype was counted many times. V and J are TRBV2 and TRBJ2-3, with D perhaps TRBD2 (6 bases). There are 15 residues in the CDR3. Germline assignment: CDR1 SNHLY and CDR2 FYNNEI. Trimming removed 6 bases from V and 2 bases from J, with 15 bases in between. In DNA form, the CDR3 reads TGTGCCAGCAGCCCCGGAGGGGAGTACACAGATACGCAGTATTTT. Protein: CASSPGGEYTDTQYF.

This clonotype was seen at least ten times. The DNA of the CDR3 is TGTGCCACCAGCAGAGTCTCCGGACAGCTGAACACCGGGGAGCTGTTTTTT. This encodes CATSRVSGQLNTGELFF. This rearrangement joins TRBV15 to TRBJ2-2; D is perhaps TRBD1 (6 bases). Per the germline V gene, CDR1 is LNHNV and CDR2 is YYDKDF (reference sequence). Trimming removed 1 base at V and 1 base at J, with 13 bases between. The CDR3 is made up of 17 amino acids. The complete variable domain, with remaining parts taken from reference TRBV15 and TRBJ2-2, reads DAMVIQNPRYQVTQFGKPVTLSCSQTLNHNVMYWYQQKSSQAPKLLFHYYDKDFNNEADTPDNFQSRRPNTSFCFLDIRSPGLGDTAMYLCATSRVSGQLNTGELFFGEGSRLTVL.

The chain is built from TRBV5-1 and TRBJ1-1, with 7 bases that match TRBD1. This CDR3 has 16 amino acids. V gave up 0 bases and J gave up 6 bases; unmatched junction bases: 11. Germline CDR1 SGHRS, CDR2 YFSETQ. CDR3 residues: CASSLASTGDLSEAFF. The CDR3 region has the DNA TGCGCCAGCAGCTTGGCCTCTACAGGGGATTTGTCTGAAGCTTTCTTT.

This clonotype was counted a few times. V and J are TRBV6-2 or TRBV6-3 and TRBJ2-1; TRBD2 aligns across 9 bases. The CDR3 covers 13 residues. J lost 9 bases, V lost 6 bases, and 6 bases had no gene match. Germline CDR1 is MNHEY and CDR2 is SVGEGT. The CDR3 DNA reads TGTGCCAGCAGGCGGGAGGGGTCGGGTGAGCAGTTCTTC. This gives the protein CASRREGSGEQFF.

Regarding this clonotype: A much larger clonotype is one base distant, so this may be a read error. The missing conserved phenylalanine or tryptophan at the end of this CDR3 makes a read error likely. V and J are TRBV20-1 and TRBJ2-1; D possibly matches TRBD1 or TRBD2 (5 bases each). V lost 3 bases to trimming and J lost 0 bases, with 9 bases between them. In germline, CDR1 is DFQATT, CDR2 SNEGSKA (reference sequence). CDR3 length equals 14 residues. The CDR3 sequence: CSASPGSSYNEQFL. CDR3 nucleotide sequence: TGCAGTGCTAGTCCAGGGAGCTCCTACAATGAGCAGTTCCTC.

This clonotype was observed at least ten times. The CDR3 region is CASKSGTGAYEQYF. As DNA, the CDR3 is TGCGCCAGCAAGTCCGGGACAGGGGCCTACGAGCAGTACTTC. The chain has TRBV5-1 and TRBJ2-7; TRBD1 agrees at 10 bases. Germline CDR1 reads SGHRS; CDR2 reads YFSETQ. The ends lost 6 bases at V and 2 bases at J; junction bases unmatched: 5. CDR3 size: 14 residues.

This clonotype was detected ten times or more. V is TRBV2 and J is TRBJ1-1; 7 bases agree with TRBD1. V was clipped by 7 bases and J by 10 bases; unmatched bases: 12. Germline V gene data show CDR1 as SNHLY and CDR2 as FYNNEI. The CDR3 has 13 amino acids. Here the CDR3 DNA reads TGTGCCAGCATTAGACAGGGCGGGGTCGGAGCTTTCTTT. Amino acid sequence: CASIRQGGVGAFF.

A few counts support this clonotype. The V and J genes are TRBV7-2 and TRBJ2-7; D uncertain. The CDR3 is 16 amino acids. Per germline, CDR1 SGHTA and CDR2 FQGNSA. V was clipped by 4 bases and J by 0 bases, with 16 bases between them. For the CDR3, the DNA is TGTGCCAGCAGCTCCTCTTATGGTAGTAGCTCCTACGAGCAGTACTTC. It is translated as CASSSSYGSSSYEQYF.

This clonotype was detected only a few times. The J gene is TRBJ1-5, the V gene TRBV4-2; D is unresolved. Between the trimmed V and J ends, which lost 1 base and 6 bases, there was a span of 10 bases. This CDR3 has 14 residues. Germline CDR1 is LGHNA and CDR2 is YNFKEQ. CDR3 residues: CASSQVGLGQPQHF. CDR3 coding DNA: TGTGCCAGCAGCCAAGTCGGGCTTGGTCAGCCCCAGCATTTT.